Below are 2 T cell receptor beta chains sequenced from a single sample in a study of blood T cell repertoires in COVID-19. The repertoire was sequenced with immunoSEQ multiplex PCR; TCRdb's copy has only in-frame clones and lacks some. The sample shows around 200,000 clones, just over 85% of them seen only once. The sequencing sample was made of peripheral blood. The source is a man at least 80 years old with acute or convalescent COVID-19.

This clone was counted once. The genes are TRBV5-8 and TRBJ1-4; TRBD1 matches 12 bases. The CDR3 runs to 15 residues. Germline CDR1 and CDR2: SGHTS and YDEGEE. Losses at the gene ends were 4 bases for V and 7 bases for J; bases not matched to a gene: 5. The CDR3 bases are TGTGCCAGCAGCCCGGGGACAGGGGGCACTGAAAAACTGTTTTTT. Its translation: CASSPGTGGTEKLFF.

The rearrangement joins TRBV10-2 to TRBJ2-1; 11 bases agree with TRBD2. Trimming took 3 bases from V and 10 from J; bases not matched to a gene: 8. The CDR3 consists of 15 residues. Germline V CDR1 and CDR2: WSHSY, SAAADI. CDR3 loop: CASSEGTSGLGEQFF. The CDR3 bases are TGCGCCAGCAGTGAAGGGACTAGCGGCTTGGGGGAGCAGTTCTTC.